The 9 T cell receptor beta chains presented below share a single source sample, sequenced in a study of cytomegalovirus exposure and HLA in healthy donors. With 60 Vbeta and 13 Jbeta primers, the PCR was carried out. Some clones are missing from TCRdb's copy, which holds only in-frame ones; the method was immunoSEQ multiplex PCR. This sample has 130,000 or so clones; roughly 80% occur once, and the top ten carry around 3.4%. Material: PBMCs. Receptor source: a man aged 40-49 years in good health and CMV-seronegative.

V is TRBV27 and J is TRBJ2-2; 7 bases align to TRBD1. This CDR3 is 16 amino acids long. After removal of 1 base from V and 7 bases from J, the junction contained 9 bases not matched to a gene. CDR1 and CDR2 (germline): MNHEY, SMNVEV (reference sequence). The CDR3 DNA follows: TGTGCCAGCAGTTTATACGACAGGGATAATGGCGGGGAGCTGTTTTTT. Its translation is CASSLYDRDNGGELFF.

This chain joins TRBV7-8 and TRBJ2-7; 9 bases are a match to TRBD1. The germline gives CDR1 SGHVS, CDR2 FQNEAQ. The V and J ends lost 5 bases and 1 base, in that order; junction bases with no gene match: 6. The CDR3 extends over 15 amino acids. The CDR3 region has the DNA TGTGCCAGCAGCCCCCGGGACAGGGCATCCTACGAGCAGTACTTC. This sequence encodes CASSPRDRASYEQYF.

The V and J genes are TRBV7-6 and TRBJ2-7; 7 nucleotides line up with TRBD1. There are 17 residues in the CDR3. V trimming: 1 base; J trimming: 5 bases; junction bases outside the gene matches: 14. CDR1 and CDR2 from the germline V gene are SGHVS and FNYEAQ. CDR3 sequence reads: CASSLDPRRQGVNEQYF. The CDR3 DNA is TGTGCCAGCAGCTTAGACCCGAGGAGACAGGGCGTTAACGAGCAGTACTTC.

The chain uses TRBV4-2 and TRBJ2-2; TRBD2 aligns across 13 bases. Trimming at V came to 2 bases and at J to 4 bases, leaving 4 bases not matched to a gene. Germline CDR1 is LGHNA and CDR2 is YNFKEQ. The CDR3 runs 17 residues. The DNA for the CDR3 is TGTGCCAGCAGCCAATTAGGACTAGCGGGGGTCACCGGGGAGCTGTTTTTT. This gives the protein CASSQLGLAGVTGELFF.

The chain joins TRBV1 to TRBJ2-3; the table's D call, TRBD1, has no DNA check behind it. TRBV1 is designated a pseudogene. The CDR3 is made up of 17 amino acids. This CDR3 is CTSRKALTGVSTDTQYF. For the CDR3, the DNA is TGCACCAGCAGGAAAGCCCTGACAGGGGTCAGCACAGATACGCAGTATTTT.

The rearrangement joins TRBV7-2 to TRBJ1-3; D not certain. In germline, CDR1 is SGHTA, CDR2 FQGNSA. This CDR3 is built from 15 residues. Trimming stripped 3 bases from V and 0 bases from J, with 9 bases between. CDR3 bases: TGTGCCAGCAGCTTCAACAGCTTCTCTGGAAACACCATATATTTT. Residues: CASSFNSFSGNTIYF.

The genes are TRBV11-3 and TRBJ2-5, with 13 bases matching TRBD2. The CDR3 runs 16 residues. Unmatched junction bases numbered 7, after V lost 5 bases and J lost 4 bases. Germline CDR1 SGHNT, CDR2 YENEEA. The CDR3 DNA sequence: TGTGCCAGCAGCACGAGACTAGCGGGGGGCCCAGAGACCCAGTACTTC. Translation gives CASSTRLAGGPETQYF.

This chain joins TRBV6-4 and TRBJ2-1, with 7 bases matching TRBD2. CDR1 is MRHNA and CDR2 is SNTAGT in the germline V gene. Trimming at V came to 6 bases and at J to 3 bases, leaving 8 bases not matched to a gene. This CDR3 is 15 amino acids long. The CDR3 loop is CASSLSGGSYNEQFF. As DNA, the CDR3 is TGTGCCAGCAGCCTCTCGGGCGGGAGCTACAATGAGCAGTTCTTC.

The rearrangement links TRBV5-1 to TRBJ2-3; 9 positions match TRBD1. Losses at the gene ends were 4 bases for V and 6 bases for J; bases not matched to a gene: 9. Germline CDR1 is SGHRS and CDR2 is YFSETQ. The CDR3 is 15 residues long. CDR3 region: CASSRRDRAGDTQYF. The CDR3 nucleotides are TGCGCCAGCAGCCGCCGGGACAGGGCAGGGGATACGCAGTATTTT.